A selection of T cell receptor beta chains follows, all from one sample in a study of blood T cell repertoires in COVID-19. Sequenced by immunoSEQ multiplex PCR; TCRdb stores in-frame clones only, minus some. The data show 200,000 to 250,000 clones, 87% seen once. The sequenced material came from peripheral blood. These receptor sequences come from a woman younger than 35 who had recovered from COVID-19. The CDR3 runs from the conserved cysteine through the conserved F or W.

V	J	CDR3
TRBV5-1	TRBJ1-2	CASSLRPGTHNYGYTF
TRBV3-1/TRBV3-2	TRBJ1-2	CASSRDRGAGGYTF
TRBV5-4	TRBJ2-1	CASSSTSGSPYEQFF
TRBV7-2	TRBJ1-2	CASSLDPNPGEGGYTF
TRBV15	TRBJ1-1	CATSRIGGPLMNTEAFF
TRBV7-2	TRBJ2-1	CASSLRLAGASSYNEQFF
TRBV7-3	TRBJ2-1	CASSFLDEGNEQFF
TRBV27	TRBJ1-6	CASTIQGANNSPLHF
TRBV27	TRBJ1-1	CASSLGTGANTEAFF
TRBV5-6	TRBJ1-2	CASSGRATGGFNYGYTF
TRBV27	TRBJ2-2	CASSLAAGELFF